This T cell receptor beta chain was recorded in a study of response to subunit inactivated influenza vaccine. In this sample, this clonotype turned up once. What it binds is not known. TCRdb re-called the RT-PCR reads through MiXCR, storing one row per CDR3 protein. This sample carries roughly 700,000 distinct CDR3 sequences, over 11% of them seen once, and the ten largest clones take 5.5% to 7%. This CDR3 region has 12 residues. Germline CDR1 and CDR2: SGDLS and YYNGEE. V dropped 0 bases and J dropped 10 bases, with 8 bases sitting between them. Study findings and constraints: Authors suggested few new T cells are recruited by each seasonal influenza vaccination.

The clonotype originates from a man aged 45 to 65 who received an inactivated influenza vaccine. The material was PBMCs from blood, obtained roughly 2 weeks before vaccination. J is TRBJ2-1 and V is TRBV9, with D unresolved. CDR3 residues: CASSVGSGEQFF. The CDR3 DNA reads TGTGCCAGCAGCGTAGGATCAGGAGAGCAGTTCTTC. The whole variable domain, remainder taken from reference TRBV9 and TRBJ2-1, is DSGVTQTPKHLITATGQRVTLRCSPRSGDLSVYWYQQSLDQGLQFLIQYYNGEERAKGNILERFSAQQFPDLHSELNLSSLELGDSALYFCASSVGSGEQFFGPGTRLTVL.